This T cell receptor beta chain appears in the sequencing data of a study of beta chain features in type 1 diabetes. Germline CDR1 reads MNHNS; CDR2 reads SASEGT. The junction had 1 base not matched to a gene; V was cut back by 4 bases and J by 3 bases. This CDR3 has 14 amino acids. What was sequenced were expressed TCRB transcripts, since all of the isolated RNA had been reverse transcribed. This table comes from immunoSEQ multiplex PCR, and its TCRdb copy is limited to in-frame clones, with some not included. The data contain 400,000 to 500,000 clones, roughly 13% of them singletons. The V gene is TRBV6-1, the J gene TRBJ2-3; the match to TRBD2 covers 10 bases. Input material: naive CD4+ T cells from blood. This TCR was recovered from a man younger than 45 in good health. As DNA, the CDR3 is TGTGCCAGCAGTGTAGCGGGGGGTACAGATACGCAGTATTTT. Its translation: CASSVAGGTDTQYF.